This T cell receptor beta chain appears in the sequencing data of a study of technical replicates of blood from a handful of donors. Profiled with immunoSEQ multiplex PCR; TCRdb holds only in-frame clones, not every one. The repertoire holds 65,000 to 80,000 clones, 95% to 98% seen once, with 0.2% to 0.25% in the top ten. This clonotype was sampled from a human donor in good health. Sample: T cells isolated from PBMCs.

The chain's CDR3 is CASRHDRGSGNTIYF. The CDR3 coding sequence is TGTGCCAGCAGACATGACAGGGGATCTGGAAACACCATATATTTT. The chain employs TRBV6-6 and TRBJ1-3; 8 bases align to TRBD1. The ends lost 6 bases at V and 1 base at J; junction bases unmatched: 5. The CDR3 length is 15 residues. Per the germline V gene, CDR1 is MNHNY and CDR2 is SVGAGI (reference sequence).